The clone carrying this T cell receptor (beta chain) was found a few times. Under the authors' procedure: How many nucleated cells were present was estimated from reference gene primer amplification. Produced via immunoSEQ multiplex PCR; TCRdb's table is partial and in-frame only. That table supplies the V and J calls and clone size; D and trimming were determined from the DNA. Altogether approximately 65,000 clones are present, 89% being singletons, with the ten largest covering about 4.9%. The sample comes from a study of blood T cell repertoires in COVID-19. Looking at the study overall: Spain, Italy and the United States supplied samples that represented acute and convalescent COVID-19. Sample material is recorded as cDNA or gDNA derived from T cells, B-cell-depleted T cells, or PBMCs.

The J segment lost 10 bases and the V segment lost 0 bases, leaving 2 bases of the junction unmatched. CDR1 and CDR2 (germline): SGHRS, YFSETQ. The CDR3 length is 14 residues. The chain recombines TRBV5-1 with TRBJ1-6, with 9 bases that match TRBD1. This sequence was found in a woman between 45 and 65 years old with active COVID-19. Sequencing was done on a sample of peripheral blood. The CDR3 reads CASSLATGGSPLHF. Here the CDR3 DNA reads TGCGCCAGCAGCTTGGCGACAGGGGGATCACCCCTCCACTTT.